The next 28 T cell receptor beta chains were all read from a single sample in a study of T cell responses to AZD1222 COVID-19 vaccine. Some clones are missing from TCRdb's copy, which holds only in-frame ones; the method was immunoSEQ multiplex PCR. This sample yields 200,000 or so clones, of which approximately 87% are seen a single time; 2.5% to 3% belongs to the top ten. The sequencing here drew on peripheral blood, taken on day 0 of MenACWY control vaccination. These receptors were taken from an adult in good health.

The V and J genes are TRBV10-3 and TRBJ1-2, with 8 positions matching TRBD1. V shed 4 bases and J 5 bases; nucleotides not matched to a gene: 12. The germline gives CDR1 ENHRY, CDR2 SYGVKD. CDR3 length: 16 amino acids. CDR3 sequence: CAISASSGGAGYGYTF. The CDR3 coding sequence is TGTGCCATCAGTGCCTCTTCAGGGGGCGCTGGGTATGGCTACACCTTC.

This clone was seen just once. The chain has TRBV18 and TRBJ1-6, with no clear D. The CDR3 extends over 16 amino acids. V dropped 3 bases and J dropped 7 bases, with 16 bases sitting between them. Germline V gene data show CDR1 as KGHSH and CDR2 as LQKENI. CDR3 loop: CASSPPRENPNSPLHF. CDR3 in DNA: TGTGCCAGCTCACCTCCCCGGGAGAATCCAAATTCACCCCTCCACTTT.

To note about this clone: This may come from a read error, since a much larger clone is one base off. V and J are TRBV6-5 and TRBJ1-1, with TRBD1 matching 7 bases. Germline-derived CDR1 and CDR2 are MNHEY and SVGAGI. The CDR3 sequence is 13 residues long. V lost 5 bases and J lost 1; bases outside the gene matches: 1. CDR3 in DNA: TGTGCCAGCAGTCGACAGGGGAACACTGAAGCTTTCTTT. It translates to CASSRQGNTEAFF.

The genes are TRBV19 and TRBJ1-5; the D gene is possibly TRBD1 (5 bases). This CDR3 comprises 13 residues. Germline CDR1 reads LNHDA; CDR2 reads SQIVND (reference sequence). With 8 bases removed from V and 3 bases from J, the gap between germline ends came to 11 bases. CDR3 amino acids: CASGGGVNQPQHF. CDR3 in DNA: TGTGCCAGTGGGGGGGGAGTCAATCAGCCCCAGCATTTT.

By share, this clone ranks as medium-sized (0.01 to 0.1%). This chain links TRBV2 with TRBJ2-5, with 10 bases lining up with TRBD2. Germline V gives CDR1 SNHLY, CDR2 FYNNEI. After removal of 11 bases from V and 4 bases from J, the junction contained 10 bases not matched to a gene. The CDR3 length is 14 residues. The CDR3 DNA is TGTGCCGGAGCCCACCTAGCGGGAGTAGAGACCCAGTACTTC. Amino acids: CAGAHLAGVETQYF.

The rearrangement links TRBV27 to TRBJ2-2, with 13 bases that match TRBD2. V trimming: 5 bases; J trimming: 4 bases; junction bases outside the gene matches: 7. This CDR3 contains 17 residues. Per the germline V gene, CDR1 is MNHEY and CDR2 is SMNVEV (reference sequence). Written as DNA, the CDR3 is TGTGCCAGCAGTCCGAAGACTAGCGGGAGGCCCACCGGGGAGCTGTTTTTT. The encoded protein is CASSPKTSGRPTGELFF.

The chain employs TRBV11-2 and TRBJ2-6, with D tentatively TRBD2 (5 bases). The germline CDR1 and CDR2 sequences are SGHAT and FQNNGV. The CDR3 is 14 amino acids. V gave up 1 base and J gave up 13 bases, with 14 bases separating them. The CDR3 is CASSLGGQPKVLTF. The CDR3 nucleotides are TGTGCCAGCAGCTTAGGAGGGCAGCCTAAGGTCCTGACTTTC.

The chain uses TRBV2 and TRBJ2-5; 8 bases agree with TRBD1. The germline gives CDR1 SNHLY, CDR2 FYNNEI. Germline trimming cut 6 bases from V and 6 bases from J; bases unmatched to any gene: 12. The CDR3 length is 15 residues. CDR3 in amino acids: CASSPRAGGGKTQYF. CDR3 coding DNA: TGTGCCAGCAGCCCAAGGGCAGGGGGCGGGAAGACCCAGTACTTC.

CDR3 residues: CASSAPGGLLSYEQYF. The DNA of the CDR3 is TGTGCCAGCAGCGCCCCCGGGGGCCTCCTCTCCTACGAGCAGTACTTC. V and J are TRBV28 and TRBJ2-7; perhaps D is TRBD1 or TRBD2 (6 bases each). Trimming removed 6 bases from V and 0 bases from J, with 18 bases in between. This CDR3 spans 16 amino acids. Germline V gene data show CDR1 as MDHEN and CDR2 as SYDVKM.

This clone was seen a handful of times. V gene TRBV12-2 combines with J gene TRBJ1-1; the table's D call TRBD1 went unverified against the DNA. TRBV12-2 has pseudogene status. The CDR3 is 15 residues long. CDR3 sequence reads: CASRSPRVMNTEAFF. CDR3 coding DNA: TGTGCAAGTCGCTCCCCCAGGGTGATGAACACTGAAGCTTTCTTT.

V usage is TRBV5-4 and J usage is TRBJ1-4; D perhaps matches TRBD1 (6 bases). The CDR3 extends over 16 amino acids. Germline CDR1 is SGHNT and CDR2 is YYREEE (reference sequence). Trimming took off 0 bases at V and 3 bases at J, with 12 bases between the two ends. CDR3 coding DNA: TGTGCCAGCAGCTTGGGGCAGGGGATAGCTAATGAAAAACTGTTTTTT. It is translated as CASSLGQGIANEKLFF. The complete variable domain, with remaining parts taken from reference TRBV5-4 and TRBJ1-4, reads ETGVTQSPTHLIKTRGQQVTLRCSSQSGHNTVSWYQQALGQGPQFIFQYYREEENGRGNFPPRFSGLQFPNYSSELNVNALELDDSALYLCASSLGQGIANEKLFFGSGTQLSVL.

CDR3 sequence reads: CASSLEDVDNEQFF. The CDR3 DNA reads TGCGCCAGCAGCCTAGAGGACGTTGACAATGAGCAGTTCTTC. This chain links TRBV4-1 with TRBJ2-1, with D hard to call. With 4 bases removed from V and 5 bases from J, the gap between germline ends came to 12 bases. The CDR3 is 14 residues long. Germline V gene sequence: CDR1 MGHRA, CDR2 YSYEKL.

The gene calls are TRBV27 and TRBJ2-7; the D gene is possibly TRBD1 (5 bases). This CDR3 has 12 residues. Trimming stripped 8 bases from V and 3 bases from J, with 11 bases between. The germline gives CDR1 MNHEY, CDR2 SMNVEV (reference sequence). The DNA of the CDR3 is TGTGCCAGCGGCGCTCAGGGCTACGAGCAGTACTTC. Residues: CASGAQGYEQYF.

This clone was recorded a few times. The chain has TRBV30 and TRBJ1-2; D is ambiguous. The CDR3 spans 15 residues. CDR1 is GTSNPN, CDR2 SVGIG, per germline (reference sequence). V was pared by 3 bases and J by 4 bases, with 18 bases between. CDR3 protein: CAWSTQIQTLYGYTF. CDR3 nucleotides: TGTGCCTGGAGCACTCAAATACAGACCCTCTATGGCTACACCTTC. Using reference TRBV30 and TRBJ1-2 for the parts outside the CDR3, the full variable domain is SQTIHQWPATLVQPVGSPLSLECTVEGTSNPNLYWYRQAAGRGLQLLFYSVGIGQISSEVPQNLSASRPQDRQFILSSKKLLLSDSGFYLCAWSTQIQTLYGYTFGSGTRLTVV.

This rearrangement joins TRBV6-5 to TRBJ2-7; D is unclear. The V end lost 0 bases, the J end lost 2 bases, and 5 bases lay between the germline ends. The CDR3 consists of 13 residues. Per germline, CDR1 MNHEY and CDR2 SVGAGI. CDR3 amino acids: CASSYSWAYEQYF. In DNA form, the CDR3 reads TGTGCCAGCAGTTACTCGTGGGCCTACGAGCAGTACTTC.

The V and J genes are TRBV18 and TRBJ2-4; no clear D gene. Germline CDR1 KGHSH, CDR2 LQKENI. V was clipped by 0 bases and J by 3 bases, with 9 bases between them. The CDR3 covers 15 residues. CDR3 sequence reads: CASSPPDGYKNIQYF. The CDR3 DNA sequence: TGTGCCAGCTCACCACCTGACGGCTACAAAAACATTCAGTACTTC.

This sequence joins TRBV29-1 and TRBJ2-5; the D gene is possibly TRBD1 (5 bases). The CDR3 has 14 amino acids. Germline CDR1 reads SQVTM; CDR2 reads ANQGSEA. V lost 1 base and J lost 3, with 12 bases in between. CDR3 protein: CSVEGRVGEETQYF. For the CDR3, the DNA is TGCAGCGTTGAAGGCAGGGTCGGTGAAGAGACCCAGTACTTC.

The rearrangement joins TRBV7-8 to TRBJ1-6, with 9 bases identical to TRBD1. This CDR3 is 17 amino acids long. Germline-derived CDR1 and CDR2 are SGHVS and FQNEAQ. The ends lost 1 base at V and 7 bases at J; junction bases unmatched: 8. Here the CDR3 reads CASSLGTSQGANSPLHF. CDR3 nucleotides: TGTGCCAGCAGCTTAGGGACCTCACAGGGGGCGAATTCACCCCTCCACTTT.

The chain has TRBV4-1 and TRBJ2-3; D remains ambiguous. The germline V gene has CDR1 MGHRA and CDR2 YSYEKL. With 8 bases removed from V and 5 bases from J, the gap between germline ends came to 8 bases. The CDR3 extends over 11 amino acids. The CDR3 reads CASREVDTQYF. CDR3 sequence (DNA): TGCGCCAGCCGAGAGGTAGATACGCAGTATTTT.

This chain links TRBV7-2 with TRBJ1-3; D is possibly TRBD1 (6 bases). V was trimmed by 5 bases and J by 5 bases, leaving 13 bases between them. The length of the CDR3 is 14 residues. Germline-derived CDR1 and CDR2 are SGHTA and FQGNSA. For the CDR3, the DNA is TGTGCCAGCAGCGAGGGGGGCAGCCGAAACACCATATATTTT. Protein product: CASSEGGSRNTIYF.

The V gene is TRBV20-1, the J gene TRBJ2-1; D unclear. Germline CDR1 DFQATT, CDR2 SNEGSKA (reference sequence). The CDR3 totals 11 residues. Trimming took 7 bases from V and 2 from J, leaving 6 bases between them. This chain's CDR3 is CSVRPYNEQFF. The CDR3, as DNA: TGCAGTGTACGGCCCTACAATGAGCAGTTCTTC.

This chain connects TRBV30 to TRBJ2-3; either TRBD1 or TRBD2 may fit D (7 bases each). This CDR3 has 14 residues. Per the germline V gene, CDR1 is GTSNPN and CDR2 is SVGIG (reference sequence). V lost 7 bases and J lost 4, with 18 bases in between. CDR3 residues: CASSWAGGADTQYF. The CDR3 DNA reads as TGTGCCTCGAGCTGGGCAGGGGGGGCAGATACGCAGTATTTT.

The chain combines TRBV28 with TRBJ2-1; TRBD2 matches at 11 bases. This CDR3 is built from 14 residues. Looked up from germline, CDR1 is MDHEN and CDR2 is SYDVKM. V gave up 5 bases and J gave up 4 bases; unmatched junction bases: 1. CDR3 protein: CASSRTSGYNEQFF. The DNA for the CDR3 is TGTGCCAGCAGTAGGACTAGCGGGTACAATGAGCAGTTCTTC.

The chain recombines TRBV24-1 with TRBJ2-7; 7 nucleotides agree with TRBD1. The V and J ends lost 4 bases and 2 bases, in that order; junction bases with no gene match: 10. Looked up from germline, CDR1 is KGHDR and CDR2 is SFDVKD. The CDR3 runs 16 residues. CDR3 coding DNA: TGTGCCACCAGTGACTCACAGGGGCCCAAACCCTACGAGCAGTACTTC. This codes for CATSDSQGPKPYEQYF.

The chain joins TRBV15 to TRBJ2-1, with 13 bases fitting TRBD2. The germline V gene encodes CDR1 LNHNV and CDR2 YYDKDF (reference sequence). V shed 6 bases and J 10 bases; nucleotides not matched to a gene: 3. The length of the CDR3 is 13 residues. This chain's CDR3 is CATRSLAGGEQFF. The DNA for the CDR3 is TGTGCCACCAGATCACTAGCGGGAGGGGAGCAGTTCTTC.

The chain combines TRBV10-3 with TRBJ1-2, with 8 positions matching TRBD1. The CDR3 contains 15 residues. Trimming at V came to 3 bases and at J to 4 bases, leaving 7 bases not matched to a gene. CDR1 ENHRY and CDR2 SYGVKD come from the germline V gene. In nucleotides, the CDR3 is TGTGCCATCAGTGAAGACAGGGGAGTTGCCTATGGCTACACCTTC. This encodes CAISEDRGVAYGYTF.

This rearrangement joins TRBV27 to TRBJ2-7, with D tentatively TRBD1 (6 bases). CDR1 is MNHEY and CDR2 is SMNVEV in the germline V gene (reference sequence). This CDR3 comprises 15 residues. The V gene lost 0 bases and the J gene lost 6 bases, with 15 bases spanning the gap. The CDR3 region has the DNA TGTGCCAGCAGTTTATCGCCCGACAGGAAGGGCGAGCAGTACTTC. This encodes CASSLSPDRKGEQYF.

This chain joins TRBV7-2 and TRBJ1-5; D uncertain. Germline loops: CDR1 SGHTA, CDR2 FQGNSA. The CDR3 spans 15 residues. The ends were cut back, 5 bases at V and 3 bases at J, with 14 bases in the middle. This CDR3 reads CASSPPGNFNQPQHF. CDR3 DNA sequence: TGTGCCAGCAGCCCCCCCGGGAACTTCAATCAGCCCCAGCATTTT.